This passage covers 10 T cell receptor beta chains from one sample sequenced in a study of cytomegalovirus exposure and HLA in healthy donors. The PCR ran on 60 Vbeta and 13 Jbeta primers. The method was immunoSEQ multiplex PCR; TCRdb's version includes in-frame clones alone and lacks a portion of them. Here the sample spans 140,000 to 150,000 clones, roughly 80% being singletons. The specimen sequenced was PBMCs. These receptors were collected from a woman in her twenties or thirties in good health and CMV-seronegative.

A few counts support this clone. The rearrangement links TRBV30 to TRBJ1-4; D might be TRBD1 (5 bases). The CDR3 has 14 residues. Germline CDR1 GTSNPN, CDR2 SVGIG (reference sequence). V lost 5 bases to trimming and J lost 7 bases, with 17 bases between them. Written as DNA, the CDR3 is TGTGCCTGGGGGGGGAACCGCGGAATTGAAAAACTGTTTTTT. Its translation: CAWGGNRGIEKLFF. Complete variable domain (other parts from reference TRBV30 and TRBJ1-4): SQTIHQWPATLVQPVGSPLSLECTVEGTSNPNLYWYRQAAGRGLQLLFYSVGIGQISSEVPQNLSASRPQDRQFILSSKKLLLSDSGFYLCAWGGNRGIEKLFFGSGTQLSVL.

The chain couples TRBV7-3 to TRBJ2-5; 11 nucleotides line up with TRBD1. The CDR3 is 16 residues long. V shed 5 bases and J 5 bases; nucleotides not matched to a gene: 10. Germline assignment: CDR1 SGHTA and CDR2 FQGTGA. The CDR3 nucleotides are TGTGCCAGCAGCCCCACAGCCGGACAGGGGGCCGAGACCCAGTACTTC. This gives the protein CASSPTAGQGAETQYF. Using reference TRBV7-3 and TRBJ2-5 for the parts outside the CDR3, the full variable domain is GAGVSQTPSNKVTEKGKYVELRCDPISGHTALYWYRQSLGQGPEFLIYFQGTGAADDSGLPNDRFFAVRPEGSVSTLKIQRTERGDSAVYLCASSPTAGQGAETQYFGPGTRLLVL.

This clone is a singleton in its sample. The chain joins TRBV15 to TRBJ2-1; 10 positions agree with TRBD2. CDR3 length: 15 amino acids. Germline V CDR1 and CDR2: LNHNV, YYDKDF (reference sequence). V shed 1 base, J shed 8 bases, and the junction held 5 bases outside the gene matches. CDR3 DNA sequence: TGTGCCACCAGCAGAGTAATAGCGGGAGGATATGAGCAGTTCTTC. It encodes CATSRVIAGGYEQFF.

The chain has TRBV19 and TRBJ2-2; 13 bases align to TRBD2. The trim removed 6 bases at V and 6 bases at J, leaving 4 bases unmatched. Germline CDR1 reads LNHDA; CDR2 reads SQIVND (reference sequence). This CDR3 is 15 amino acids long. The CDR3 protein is CASRRLAGGPGELFF. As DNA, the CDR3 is TGTGCCAGTAGAAGACTAGCGGGGGGCCCCGGGGAGCTGTTTTTT.

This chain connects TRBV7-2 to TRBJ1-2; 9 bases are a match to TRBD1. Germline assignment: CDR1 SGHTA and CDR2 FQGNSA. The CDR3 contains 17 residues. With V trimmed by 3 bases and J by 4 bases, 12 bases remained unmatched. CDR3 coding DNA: TGTGCCAGCAGCTTCGGTAACCGGGACAGGGTGGCCTATGGCTACACCTTC. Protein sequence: CASSFGNRDRVAYGYTF.

The CDR3 loop is CASSKGTAAEAFF. The CDR3 coding sequence is TGTGCCAGCAGCAAAGGGACAGCAGCTGAAGCTTTCTTT. The J gene is TRBJ1-1, the V gene TRBV7-7; 7 nucleotides match TRBD1. This CDR3 is 13 amino acids long. CDR1 is SSHAT and CDR2 is FNYEAQ in the germline V gene (reference sequence). The J segment lost 6 bases and the V segment lost 5 bases, leaving 6 bases of the junction unmatched.

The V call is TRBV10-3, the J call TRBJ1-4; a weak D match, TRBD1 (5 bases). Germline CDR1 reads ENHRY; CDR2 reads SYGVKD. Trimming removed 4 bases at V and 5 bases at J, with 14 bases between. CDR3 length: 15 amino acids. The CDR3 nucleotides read TGTGCCATCAGTGGAACGGCGGGGGGGAATGAAAAACTGTTTTTT. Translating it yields CAISGTAGGNEKLFF.

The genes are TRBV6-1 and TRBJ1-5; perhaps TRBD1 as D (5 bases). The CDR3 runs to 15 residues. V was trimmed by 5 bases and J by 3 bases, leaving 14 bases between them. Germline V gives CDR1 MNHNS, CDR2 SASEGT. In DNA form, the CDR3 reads TGTGCCAGCAGTCAGACTGGGGGGAACAATCAGCCCCAGCATTTT. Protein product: CASSQTGGNNQPQHF.

In DNA form, the CDR3 reads TGTGCCAGTAGTCCCGGACAGGGGGGTATCGAAGAGCAGTTCTTC. Amino acid sequence: CASSPGQGGIEEQFF. The chain is built from TRBV19 and TRBJ2-1; 10 nucleotides agree with TRBD1. V was clipped by 5 bases and J by 10 bases; unmatched bases: 11. Looked up from germline, CDR1 is LNHDA and CDR2 is SQIVND (reference sequence). The CDR3 has 15 amino acids. Combining the CDR3 with reference TRBV19 and TRBJ2-1 gives the whole variable domain DGGITQSPKYLFRKEGQNVTLSCEQNLNHDAMYWYRQDPGQGLRLIYYSQIVNDFQKGDIAEGYSVSREKKESFPLTVTSAQKNPTAFYLCASSPGQGGIEEQFFGPGTRLTVL.

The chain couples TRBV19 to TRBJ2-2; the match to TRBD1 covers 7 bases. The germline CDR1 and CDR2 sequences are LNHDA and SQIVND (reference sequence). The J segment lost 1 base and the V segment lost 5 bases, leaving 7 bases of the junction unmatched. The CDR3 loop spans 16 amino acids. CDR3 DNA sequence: TGTGCCAGTAGTCCGCGACAGGGTAGGAACACCGGGGAGCTGTTTTTT. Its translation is CASSPRQGRNTGELFF.